Reported below is one TCR beta chain. The data stem from a study of blood T cell repertoires in COVID-19. Study at large: Italy, Spain and the United States were the sources of the convalescent and acute COVID-19 samples. PBMCs, B-cell-depleted T cells, or T cells were the source of the cDNA or gDNA that made up the material.

This table comes from immunoSEQ multiplex PCR, and its TCRdb copy is limited to in-frame clones, with some not included. The sample consists of about 63,000 clones, 79% of them appearing once. With 4 bases removed from V and 7 bases from J, the gap between germline ends came to 17 bases. The CDR3 totals 14 residues. Germline values: CDR1 SGHKS, CDR2 YYEKEE (reference sequence). Material for sequencing was peripheral blood. The chain has TRBV5-5 and TRBJ1-2; a weak D match, TRBD1 (5 bases). This TCR was recovered from a human donor in a cohort sampled during active COVID-19. CDR3 protein: CASSTLQGFGGYTF. For the CDR3, the DNA is TGTGCCAGCAGCACACTTCAGGGTTTTGGTGGCTACACCTTC.